This TCR beta chain was recorded in a study of T cells after yellow fever vaccination. TCRdb recomputed calls from the 5' RACE reads with MiXCR, one row per CDR3 protein. The data show under 700,000 distinct CDR3 sequences, with about a sixth seen just once and about 18% held by the top ten. A few counts support this clonotype. The antigen is unknown. Study outcomes and limitations: Post-booster reappearance was seen for most primary-vaccination clones (around 96% CD4, about 88% CD8).

Germline V gene data show CDR1 as MGHRA and CDR2 as YSYEKL. CDR3 size: 17 residues. Trimming took 4 bases from V and 3 from J; bases not matched to a gene: 13. Here the sequenced sample was PBMCs, taken 5 days after the first yellow fever vaccination. J is TRBJ2-3 and V is TRBV4-1, with 7 bases lining up with TRBD1. The sequence came from a man younger than 35 who received the YFV17D yellow fever vaccine. The CDR3 region is CASSPRTRQGGTDTQYF. The CDR3 DNA is TGCGCCAGCAGCCCAAGGACCAGACAGGGTGGGACAGATACGCAGTATTTT.